This T cell receptor beta chain is from a study of T cells in Graves' hyperthyroidism and ophthalmopathy. General study findings and limits: Ophthalmopathy could be told apart from stable hyperthyroidism with a 13 V-J model.

Diagnosis relied on clinical symptoms, serum thyroxine and TRAb, thyroid ultrasound and orbital computed tomography. Amplification of TCR beta CDR3 regions was performed using RNA transcripts as template. HTBI primers were the set used in a first-round RT-PCR of the TCR CDR3. Each CDR3 protein gets one entry after TCRdb re-called the multiplex PCR reads with MiXCR. Here the sample spans 550,000 to 600,000 distinct CDR3 sequences, 16% being singletons. About this clonotype itself: Its matching antigen is unknown.

The TCR sequence derives from a woman aged 18-30 years with Graves' hyperthyroidism. The specimen was blood.

The CDR3 bases are TGTGCCAGCAACCCACGTAGGAATAATTCACCCCTCCACTTT. Encoded protein: CASNPRRNNSPLHF. This chain uses TRBV12-3 or TRBV12-4 with TRBJ1-6; no definite D call. The V and J ends lost 7 bases and 5 bases respectively, with 12 bases between them. The CDR3 contains 14 residues.